A selection of T cell receptor beta chains follows, all from one sample in a study of blood T cell repertoires in COVID-19. Profiling relied on immunoSEQ multiplex PCR, and the TCRdb table lists in-frame clones only, not all of them. The sample has 130,000 to 150,000 clones, more than 80% seen once. The sequencing input was peripheral blood. These receptors came from a human donor with acute or convalescent COVID-19. The donor label of this sample is uncertain. The CDR3 runs from the conserved cysteine through the conserved F or W. A D gene is named only where the DNA matches it firmly. Clone size is shown for a subset of rows, as once, few, many or a class of expanded clone.

D: -
J: TRBJ1-1
V: TRBV7-9
size: -
CDR3: CASSLGQANTEAFF
DNA: TGTGCCAGCAGCTTAGGACAGGCAAACACTGAAGCTTTCTTT

D: -
J: TRBJ1-2
V: TRBV18
size: -
CDR3: CASSPGGGYGYTF
DNA: TGTGCCAGCTCACCAGGGGGCGGCTATGGCTACACCTTC

D: -
J: TRBJ1-5
V: TRBV2
size: -
CDR3: CASSDQGGSNQPQHF
DNA: TGTGCCAGCAGCGATCAGGGTGGAAGCAATCAGCCCCAGCATTTT

D: TRBD1
J: TRBJ1-4
V: TRBV7-9
size: -
CDR3: CASSLQGAPLEKLFF
DNA: TGTGCCAGCAGCCTCCAGGGGGCACCTCTTGAAAAACTGTTTTTT

D: -
J: TRBJ1-5
V: TRBV30
size: once
CDR3: CAWSENGRGDNQPQHF
DNA: TGTGCCTGGAGTGAGAATGGCAGGGGAGATAATCAGCCCCAGCATTTT

D: TRBD2
J: TRBJ2-3
V: TRBV27
size: -
CDR3: CASTWAGGPHNTQYF
DNA: TGTGCCAGCACCTGGGCGGGGGGGCCACATAATACGCAGTATTTT

D: TRBD1
J: TRBJ1-1
V: TRBV7-9
size: once
CDR3: CASSPPGQGIRAFF
DNA: TGTGCCAGCAGCCCTCCGGGACAGGGCATCCGGGCTTTCTTT

D: TRBD1
J: TRBJ1-6
V: TRBV13
size: -
CDR3: CASSLGQTLGAPLHF
DNA: TGTGCCAGCAGCTTGGGACAGACCTTGGGAGCACCCCTCCACTTT

D: -
J: TRBJ1-4
V: TRBV30
size: -
CDR3: CAWSGQGFATNEKLFF
DNA: TGTGCCTGGAGTGGGCAGGGGTTTGCAACTAATGAAAAACTGTTTTTT

D: -
J: TRBJ1-4
V: TRBV2
size: -
CDR3: CASLGAGLEKLFF
DNA: TGTGCCAGCCTCGGGGCGGGGCTGGAAAAACTGTTTTTT

D: TRBD2
J: TRBJ2-3
V: TRBV29-1
size: -
CDR3: CSVGTRITDTQYF
DNA: TGCAGCGTTGGGACTAGAATAACAGATACGCAGTATTTT

D: TRBD1
J: TRBJ1-3
V: TRBV5-1
size: -
CDR3: CASSPEGQGNTIYF
DNA: TGCGCCAGCAGCCCGGAGGGACAGGGAAACACCATATATTTT

D: -
J: TRBJ1-2
V: TRBV28
size: -
CDR3: CASSLAQVHYGYTF
DNA: TGTGCCAGCAGTTTAGCTCAGGTGCACTATGGCTACACCTTC

D: -
J: TRBJ2-1
V: TRBV12-3/TRBV12-4
size: -
CDR3: CASSEYNEQFF
DNA: TGTGCCAGCAGTGAGTACAATGAGCAGTTCTTC

D: TRBD1
J: TRBJ1-1
V: TRBV5-1
size: -
CDR3: CASSDTGGTTEAFF
DNA: TGCGCCAGCAGCGATACAGGGGGCACCACTGAAGCTTTCTTT

D: TRBD1
J: TRBJ2-2
V: TRBV6-5
size: medium-sized
CDR3: CASSFSGTGVAGELFF
DNA: TGTGCCAGCAGTTTCTCCGGGACAGGGGTAGCCGGGGAGCTGTTTTTT

D: TRBD1
J: TRBJ1-4
V: TRBV10-3
size: -
CDR3: CAISEFFRGLEEKLFF
DNA: TGTGCCATCAGTGAGTTTTTCAGGGGGTTAGAGGAAAAACTGTTTTTT

D: -
J: TRBJ1-1
V: TRBV19
size: -
CDR3: CASKDGEGTEAFF
DNA: TGTGCCAGTAAGGACGGAGAGGGCACTGAAGCTTTCTTT

D: TRBD1
J: TRBJ2-4
V: TRBV29-1
size: -
CDR3: CSVVVATGKENIQYF
DNA: TGCAGCGTTGTAGTTGCGACAGGGAAGGAAAACATTCAGTACTTC

D: TRBD1
J: TRBJ2-2
V: TRBV27
size: -
CDR3: CASSFRGQGALRGELFF
DNA: TGTGCCAGCAGTTTTCGGGGACAGGGGGCGCTAAGGGGGGAGCTGTTTTTT

D: TRBD1
J: TRBJ1-5
V: TRBV6-5
size: -
CDR3: CASTQGGKRNQPQHF
DNA: TGTGCCAGCACTCAGGGGGGAAAGCGCAATCAGCCCCAGCATTTT

D: TRBD1
J: TRBJ2-1
V: TRBV28
size: -
CDR3: CASSPRDRVYEQFF
DNA: TGTGCCAGCAGTCCCCGGGACAGGGTGTATGAGCAGTTCTTC

D: -
J: TRBJ1-2
V: TRBV10-3
size: -
CDR3: CAISDIMGGGYGYTF
DNA: TGTGCCATCAGTGACATTATGGGGGGAGGCTATGGCTACACCTTC

D: TRBD1
J: TRBJ1-3
V: TRBV5-1
size: -
CDR3: CASSSTGARNTIYF
DNA: TGCGCCAGCAGCTCGACAGGGGCAAGAAACACCATATATTTT

D: TRBD1
J: TRBJ2-6
V: TRBV12-5
size: -
CDR3: CASGSGTAGANVLTF
DNA: TGTGCTAGTGGTTCCGGGACAGCTGGGGCCAACGTCCTGACTTTC